The 23 T cell receptor beta chains listed next were all sequenced from one sample in a study of cytotoxic CD8 clonotypes in ibrutinib-treated CLL. Measured with immunoSEQ multiplex PCR; TCRdb has only the in-frame clones, and not every one. The table includes 120,000 to 150,000 clones, 60% to 85% detected once. The material was PBMCs, obtained after 12 months of ibrutinib treatment. The origin of the receptors is a human donor with chronic lymphocytic leukemia.

J is TRBJ2-7 and V is TRBV18, with 7 bases aligning to TRBD1. The CDR3 consists of 15 residues. Germline V gene data show CDR1 as KGHSH and CDR2 as LQKENI. V trimming: 3 bases; J trimming: 1 base; junction bases outside the gene matches: 6. As DNA, the CDR3 is TGTGCCAGCTCACCTCTAGAGACAGGGTCCTACGAGCAGTACTTC. This encodes CASSPLETGSYEQYF.

This clone was seen only once. The V gene is TRBV6-5, the J gene TRBJ2-1; 10 bases align to TRBD2. The CDR3 is 14 amino acids. V lost 6 bases, J lost 6 bases, and 5 bases stayed unmatched. Germline-derived CDR1 and CDR2 are MNHEY and SVGAGI. CDR3 nucleotides: TGTGCCAGCAGCCGGGGACTAGCGAGCAATGAGCAGTTCTTC. Its translation is CASSRGLASNEQFF.

V is TRBV5-1 and J is TRBJ2-7, with TRBD1 matching 7 bases. Germline V gene sequence: CDR1 SGHRS, CDR2 YFSETQ. J lost 4 bases, V lost 4 bases, and 8 bases had no gene match. The CDR3 runs 14 residues. The CDR3 coding sequence is TGCGCCAGCAGCCCACGACAGGGTCAATACGAGCAGTACTTC. Its translation is CASSPRQGQYEQYF.

This chain connects TRBV28 to TRBJ2-7, with D uncertain. Germline lookup yields CDR1 MDHEN and CDR2 SYDVKM. The CDR3 length is 11 residues. Trimming pared 3 bases from V and 5 bases from J, leaving 5 bases between. The CDR3 protein is CASSLEDEQYF. The CDR3 DNA reads TGTGCCAGCAGTTTGGAAGACGAGCAGTACTTC.

The count of this clone is one. V and J are TRBV28 and TRBJ2-5; a possible D gene is TRBD1 (6 bases). This CDR3 is built from 16 residues. With 5 bases removed from V and 1 base from J, the gap between germline ends came to 17 bases. Germline V CDR1 and CDR2: MDHEN, SYDVKM. The CDR3 sequence: CASSHDRRPPQETQYF. The CDR3 DNA reads TGTGCCAGCAGTCACGACAGGCGGCCACCCCAAGAGACCCAGTACTTC.

This clone was seen a few times. This sequence joins TRBV4-1 and TRBJ1-3, with 9 bases identical to TRBD1. CDR3 length equals 17 residues. Looked up from germline, CDR1 is MGHRA and CDR2 is YSYEKL. V shed 0 bases, J shed 4 bases, and the junction held 7 bases outside the gene matches. The CDR3 loop reads CASSQDGTGFSGNTIYF. CDR3 bases: TGCGCCAGCAGCCAAGATGGGACAGGGTTTTCAGGAAACACCATATATTTT.

This clone was detected only a few times. V and J are TRBV27 and TRBJ2-3, with 11 bases that match TRBD2. V lost 4 bases, J lost 3 bases, and 6 bases stayed unmatched. The germline CDR1 and CDR2 sequences are MNHEY and SMNVEV (reference sequence). CDR3 length: 16 residues. CDR3 sequence reads: CASSSLAGGKTDTQYF. DNA of the CDR3: TGTGCCAGCAGTTCCCTAGCGGGGGGTAAAACAGATACGCAGTATTTT.

The chain recombines TRBV5-1 with TRBJ1-1; 7 nucleotides align to TRBD1. The CDR3 consists of 15 residues. V lost 5 bases, J lost 3 bases, and 10 bases stayed unmatched. Germline loops: CDR1 SGHRS, CDR2 YFSETQ. CDR3 protein: CASSPGQAGDTEAFF. In DNA, the CDR3 is TGCGCCAGCAGTCCCGGACAGGCGGGGGACACTGAAGCTTTCTTT.

The rearrangement uses TRBV7-2 and TRBJ2-7; the match to TRBD2 covers 14 bases. V was clipped by 1 base and J by 2 bases; unmatched bases: 4. Germline V gene lookup returns CDR1 SGHTA and CDR2 FQGNSA. The CDR3 is made up of 17 amino acids. CDR3 DNA: TGTGCCAGCAGCTTAGGGGGGACTAGCGGGAGACCCTACGAGCAGTACTTC. Translating it yields CASSLGGTSGRPYEQYF.

The rearrangement joins TRBV5-1 to TRBJ2-3; a weak D match, TRBD1 (5 bases). Deletions cut 4 bases from V and 0 bases from J, with 12 bases between. Looked up from germline, CDR1 is SGHRS and CDR2 is YFSETQ. CDR3 length equals 15 residues. The CDR3 loop is CASSPDSPSTDTQYF. For the CDR3, the DNA is TGCGCCAGCAGCCCCGACAGCCCTAGCACAGATACGCAGTATTTT. The variable domain in full, with the rest retrieved from reference TRBV5-1 and TRBJ2-3, is KAGVTQTPRYLIKTRGQQVTLSCSPISGHRSVSWYQQTPGQGLQFLFEYFSETQRNKGNFPGRFSGRQFSNSRSEMNVSTLELGDSALYLCASSPDSPSTDTQYFGPGTRLTVL.

V is TRBV5-6 and J is TRBJ2-1; D gene uncertain. The CDR3 contains 11 residues. Germline V gene lookup returns CDR1 SGHDT and CDR2 YYEEEE. V lost 3 bases and J 12 bases, leaving 10 bases between the germline ends. CDR3 sequence: CASSSPLGQFF. The CDR3 region has the DNA TGTGCCAGCAGCTCCCCCCTAGGGCAGTTCTTC.

The table lists this clone with a count of one. The chain employs TRBV11-3 and TRBJ2-3; 8 nucleotides line up with TRBD2. The junction had 7 bases not matched to a gene; V was cut back by 5 bases and J by 3 bases. Germline CDR1 and CDR2: SGHNT and YENEEA. The CDR3 has 15 amino acids. The CDR3 nucleotides read TGTGCCAGCAGCACACGGGGGGGCAGGACAGATACGCAGTATTTT. Its protein is CASSTRGGRTDTQYF.

The chain employs TRBV7-9 and TRBJ1-1; D is uncertain. The ends were cut back, 1 base at V and 1 base at J, with 4 bases in the middle. This CDR3 is built from 13 residues. Germline V lookup: CDR1 SEHNR, CDR2 FQNEAQ (reference sequence). In DNA, the CDR3 is TGTGCCAGCAGCTTAGACCAGAACACTGAAGCTTTCTTT. It is translated as CASSLDQNTEAFF. The full variable domain, completed using reference TRBV7-9 and TRBJ1-1, is DTGVSQNPRHKITKRGQNVTFRCDPISEHNRLYWYRQTLGQGPEFLTYFQNEAQLEKSRLLSDRFSAERPKGSFSTLEIQRTEQGDSAMYLCASSLDQNTEAFFGQGTRLTVV.

The chain carries TRBV4-2 and TRBJ2-7; the match to TRBD2 covers 7 bases. Per germline, CDR1 LGHNA and CDR2 YNFKEQ. The CDR3 sequence is 14 residues long. The V gene end was trimmed by 3 bases and the J gene end by 5 bases; junction bases not matched to a gene: 7. The CDR3 DNA sequence: TGTGCCAGCAGCCAGTTCGGGGCGGGGGACGAGCAGTACTTC. Its translation: CASSQFGAGDEQYF.

The chain couples TRBV4-3 to TRBJ2-1; D ambiguous. Trimming removed 3 bases from V and 7 bases from J, with 13 bases in between. The germline V gene encodes CDR1 LGHNA and CDR2 YSLEER. This CDR3 has 14 residues. CDR3 bases: TGCGCCAGCAGCCAGGGTTCCATACGGAATGAGCAGTTCTTC. It translates to CASSQGSIRNEQFF.

J is TRBJ2-1 and V is TRBV11-2; D remains unclear. Trimming cost V 4 bases and J 12 bases, with 10 bases left between them. The germline V gene has CDR1 SGHAT and CDR2 FQNNGV. The CDR3 is 11 amino acids. The CDR3 loop is CASSSNLGQFF. The DNA of the CDR3 is TGTGCCAGCAGCTCCAACTTGGGGCAGTTCTTC.

The CDR3 here is CASSLALYTQYF. The CDR3 bases are TGTGCCAGCAGCTTGGCCCTATATACGCAGTATTTT. The chain employs TRBV5-8 and TRBJ2-3, with D uncertain. The length of the CDR3 is 12 residues. Trimming left V 0 bases short and J 7 bases short, with 6 bases between. The germline V gene has CDR1 SGHTS and CDR2 YDEGEE. Variable domain in full (rest from reference TRBV5-8 and TRBJ2-3): EAGVTQSPTHLIKTRGQQATLRCSPISGHTSVYWYQQALGLGLQFLLWYDEGEERNRGNFPPRFSGRQFPNYSSELNVNALELEDSALYLCASSLALYTQYFGPGTRLTVL.

This chain's CDR3 is CASSTGPTEAFF. CDR3 in DNA: TGTGCCAGCAGCACAGGTCCCACTGAAGCTTTCTTT. J is TRBJ1-1 and V is TRBV7-9; tentative D call: TRBD1 (5 bases). Trimming left V 5 bases short and J 4 bases short, with 8 bases between. Germline assignment: CDR1 SEHNR and CDR2 FQNEAQ (reference sequence). The CDR3 sequence is 12 residues long. The full variable domain, completed using reference TRBV7-9 and TRBJ1-1, is DTGVSQNPRHKITKRGQNVTFRCDPISEHNRLYWYRQTLGQGPEFLTYFQNEAQLEKSRLLSDRFSAERPKGSFSTLEIQRTEQGDSAMYLCASSTGPTEAFFGQGTRLTVV.

This chain links TRBV7-2 with TRBJ2-2; D not resolved. The CDR3 consists of 12 residues. V lost 5 bases and J 8 bases, leaving 9 bases between the germline ends. Germline V gene lookup returns CDR1 SGHTA and CDR2 FQGNSA. The CDR3, as DNA: TGTGCCAGCAGCCTGTTTTTGGGGGAGCTGTTTTTT. This encodes CASSLFLGELFF.

This chain joins TRBV13 and TRBJ1-2; perhaps TRBD1 as D (6 bases). From germline, CDR1 is PRHDT and CDR2 FYEKMQ (reference sequence). Trimming took off 3 bases at V and 2 bases at J, with 22 bases between the two ends. The CDR3 has 18 amino acids. The CDR3 coding sequence is TGTGCCAGCAGCTTCCCTTCACAGGGAGTGAAAGAAAACTATGGCTACACCTTC. This gives the protein CASSFPSQGVKENYGYTF.

The V gene is TRBV6-5, the J gene TRBJ2-4, with 9 bases matching TRBD1. Trimming cost V 4 bases and J 7 bases; bases outside gene matches: 11. The CDR3 spans 16 residues. CDR1 and CDR2 (germline): MNHEY, SVGAGI. This chain's CDR3 is CASSLWVGGTGNIQYF. CDR3 nucleotides: TGTGCCAGCAGTTTGTGGGTCGGGGGGACAGGGAACATTCAGTACTTC.

CDR3 sequence reads: CASGLRTSQETQYF. For the CDR3, the DNA is TGTGCTAGTGGTTTAAGGACTAGTCAAGAGACCCAGTACTTC. The rearrangement links TRBV12-5 to TRBJ2-5; 7 positions match TRBD2. Trimming cost V 3 bases and J 2 bases; bases outside gene matches: 3. The CDR3 runs to 14 residues. Germline lookup yields CDR1 LGHNT and CDR2 FRNRAP.

This clone came up a few times. V and J are TRBV28 and TRBJ1-2; 10 bases are a match to TRBD1. The ends lost 7 bases at V and 8 bases at J; junction bases unmatched: 7. This CDR3 is built from 13 residues. Germline V gives CDR1 MDHEN, CDR2 SYDVKM. The DNA for the CDR3 is TGTGCCAGCACGACTGACAGGGGGCTCGGCTACACCTTC. Its translation: CASTTDRGLGYTF.